This T cell receptor beta chain stems from a study of T cells in Graves' hyperthyroidism and ophthalmopathy. Study in general: Peripheral blood was secured at the point of initial diagnosis, before any treatment.

As concerns this clonotype: The target antigen is unknown.

Trimming left V 4 bases short and J 6 bases short, with 6 bases between. The CDR3 extends over 11 amino acids. Germline values: CDR1 DFQATT, CDR2 SNEGSKA (reference sequence). Hyperthyroidism had been newly diagnosed in patients aged 18 to 65, and its duration was under 2 months. Each 10 ml fresh peripheral blood draw supplied the PBMCs. Authors of the study amplified TCR beta CDR3 regions from RNA transcripts. First-round RT-PCR targeting the TCR CDR3 was performed with the HTBI primer set. TCRdb processed the multiplex PCR reads anew with MiXCR; each CDR3 protein has one entry. The sample includes 750,000 to 950,000 distinct CDR3 sequences, 35% to 45% of them seen just once. Study-wide results and limits: Most clonotypes expanded in the thyroid (above 0.001) were also present in blood.

The TCR sequence derives from a man between 18 and 35 years old with Graves' hyperthyroidism. V and J are TRBV20-1 and TRBJ2-2, with D possibly TRBD1 on 6 matching bases. Sequencing was performed on blood. The CDR3 sequence: CSATGAGELFF. The CDR3 DNA is TGCAGTGCTACAGGGGCCGGGGAGCTGTTTTTT.